The sequence of this TCR beta chain was determined in a study of spatial heterogeneity in lung cancer. The presence of a unique molecular identifier marked each TCR cDNA molecule. TCRdb used MiXCR to reprocess the 5' RACE reads, holding one entry per CDR3 protein. The data contain 3,500 or so distinct CDR3 sequences, approximately 9.8% of them singletons. The time point denotes: sample taken at primary tumor resection. Tumor, nontumor lung or frozen PBMC supplied whole RNA that was sequenced unsorted. This clonotype was observed at least ten times. Unmatched junction bases numbered 16, after V lost 0 bases and J lost 9 bases. The CDR3 has 17 residues. CDR1 MNHEY and CDR2 SVGAGI come from the germline V gene.

The sequence came from a male donor with early-stage non-small cell lung cancer. The V gene is TRBV6-5, the J gene TRBJ1-1; TRBD1 aligns across 7 bases. The specimen comprised normal lung tissue next to the tumor, sampled at surgery. The CDR3 sequence: CASSYSAQGHSGGKAFF. Here the CDR3 DNA reads TGTGCCAGCAGTTACTCCGCACAGGGGCACTCGGGGGGGAAAGCTTTCTTT.